This T cell receptor beta chain was sequenced for a study of shared clonotypes between healthy human individuals. Genomic DNA of each subset was evenly split across several immunoSEQ plates. Profiling relied on immunoSEQ multiplex PCR, and the TCRdb table lists in-frame clones only, not all of them. The repertoire holds under 1 million clones, about 92% seen once, with around 24% in the top ten. Terminally differentiated effector memory CD45RA+ cells were left out of the naive CD8 fraction, which was CD45RO-negative and positively selected for CCR7. Adults of Caucasian background living in Nashville, Tennessee made up all donors. As to this clone: Its antigen remains unidentified.

V was trimmed by 5 bases and J by 15 bases, leaving 17 bases between them. This CDR3 comprises 12 residues. CDR1 SEHNR and CDR2 FQNEAQ come from the germline V gene (reference sequence). Study-wide points: When naive CD4 clonotypes were compared across several donors, 4% to 6.5% were shared.

The sample comprised naive CD8+ T cells sorted from blood. The TCR originated in a man under 40 in good health. The rearrangement uses TRBV7-9 and TRBJ2-1; D gene unclear. CDR3 DNA sequence: TGTGCCAGCAGCCCGGGTCTGGGGTGGTGGTTCTTC. Encoded protein: CASSPGLGWWFF.